This T cell receptor beta chain derives from a study of T-cell memory formation after mild COVID-19. Study-wide context: TCR clusters showed largely donor specificity. Points from the study as a whole: Clones that contracted from day 15 to 85 had balanced CD4/CD8; later expanders were CD4+ biased.

This clonotype showed up just a few times. Its antigen is not identified. The V end lost 11 bases, the J end lost 2 bases, and 19 bases lay between the germline ends. The CDR3 loop spans 14 amino acids. The germline V gene has CDR1 ENHRY and CDR2 SYGVKD. TCRdb re-derived calls from the 5' RACE reads in MiXCR, one entry per CDR3 protein. The repertoire includes 180,000 or so distinct CDR3 sequences, roughly 12% of them detected once, and roughly 3.8% sits in the top ten. The TCR comes from a man between 18 and 29 years old who had mild COVID-19 (a few samples of this study predate the infection). Cell type and time point are not known. The sequenced material came from PBMCs or a T cell subset sorted from them (not recorded which). V gene TRBV10-3 combines with J gene TRBJ2-7; D remains ambiguous. This chain's CDR3 is CAARSQVGPYEQYF. The CDR3, as DNA: TGTGCCGCACGATCCCAAGTGGGTCCCTACGAGCAGTACTTC.